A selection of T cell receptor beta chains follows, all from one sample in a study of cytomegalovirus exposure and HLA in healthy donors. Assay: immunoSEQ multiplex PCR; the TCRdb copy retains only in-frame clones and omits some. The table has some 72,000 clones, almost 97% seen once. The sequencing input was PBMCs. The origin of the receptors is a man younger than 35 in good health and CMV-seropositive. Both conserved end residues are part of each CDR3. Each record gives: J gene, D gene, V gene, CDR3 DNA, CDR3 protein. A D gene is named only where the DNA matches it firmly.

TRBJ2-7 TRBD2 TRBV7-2 TGTGCCAGCAGATTCACTAGCGGAGCCCCCGGGGGGGTGTACGAGCAGTACTTC CASRFTSGAPGGVYEQYF
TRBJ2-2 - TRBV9 TGTGCCAGCAGCGTAGTCATTGACACCGGGGAGCTGTTTTTT CASSVVIDTGELFF
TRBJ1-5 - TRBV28 TGTGCCAGCAGTACAGGGTGGGGACAGCCCCAGCATTTT CASSTGWGQPQHF
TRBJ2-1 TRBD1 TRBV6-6 TGTGCCAGCAGTTACGGGGGACAGGGGAGGAATGAGCAGTTCTTC CASSYGGQGRNEQFF
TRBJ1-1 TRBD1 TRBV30 TGTGCCTGGAGTAAAACAGGGGACACTGAAGCTTTCTTT CAWSKTGDTEAFF
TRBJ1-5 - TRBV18 TGTGCCAGCTCACCAGGCACCGTCAATCAGCCCCAGCATTTT CASSPGTVNQPQHF
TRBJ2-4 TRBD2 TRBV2 TGTGCCAGCAGCCAGACCCCGGGGGGTGTACTAGCCAAAAACATTCAGTACTTC CASSQTPGGVLAKNIQYF
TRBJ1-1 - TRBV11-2 TGTGCCAGCAGCTTAGGGGCTTGGGAAGCTTTCTTT CASSLGAWEAFF
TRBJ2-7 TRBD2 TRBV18 TGTGCCAGCTCACCAACCCCGGGACTAGCGGGATCCTACGAGCAGTACTTC CASSPTPGLAGSYEQYF
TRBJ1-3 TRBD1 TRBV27 TGTGCCAGCAGTTTTCGGACAGGGTCTGGAAACACCATATATTTT CASSFRTGSGNTIYF
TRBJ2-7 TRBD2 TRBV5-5 TGTGCCAGCAGCGCCACCGGGACTAGCGGGATCATATACGAGCAGTACTTC CASSATGTSGIIYEQYF
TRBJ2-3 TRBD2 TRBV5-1 TGCGCCAGCCGCCTAGCGGGAGGAACAGATACGCAGTATTTT CASRLAGGTDTQYF
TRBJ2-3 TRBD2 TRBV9 TGTGCCAGCATAGCGGGCACGGATACGCAGTATTTT CASIAGTDTQYF
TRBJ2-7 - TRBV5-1 TGCGCCAGCAGCGAGCAGGGGACCCCCCCCTACGAGCAGTACTTC CASSEQGTPPYEQYF
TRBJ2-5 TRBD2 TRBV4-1 TGCGCCAGCAGCCAAGTTAGCGGGGCCCAAGAGACCCAGTACTTC CASSQVSGAQETQYF
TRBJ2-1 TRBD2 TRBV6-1 TGTGCCAGCAGTCTAACTAGCGGAGCTTACAATGAGCAGTTCTTC CASSLTSGAYNEQFF
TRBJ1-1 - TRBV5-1 TGCGCCAGCAGCTTCTTATCTCAGGGCGAAAATGAAGCTTTCTTT CASSFLSQGENEAFF
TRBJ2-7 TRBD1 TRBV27 TGTGCCAGCAGTTTACATGCCGGGACAGGTTCCTACGAGCAGTACTTC CASSLHAGTGSYEQYF
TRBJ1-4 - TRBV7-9 TGTGCCAGCAGCTTACAGGCAACTAATGAAAAACTGTTTTTT CASSLQATNEKLFF
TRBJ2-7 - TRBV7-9 TGTGCCAGCAGCTACGACCCGACGGGCTCCTACGAGCAGTACTTC CASSYDPTGSYEQYF
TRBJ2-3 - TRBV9 TGTGCCAGCAGCCTCAACGTCGGGGATACGCAGTATTTT CASSLNVGDTQYF
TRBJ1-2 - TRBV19 TGTGCCAGTACAGGACTGAGAGCCCCGAACTATGGCTACACCTTC CASTGLRAPNYGYTF